This paragraph reports one T cell receptor beta chain. Its antigen remains unknown. Assay: immunoSEQ multiplex PCR; the TCRdb copy retains only in-frame clones and omits some. The sample lists about 270,000 clones, 90% to 95% occurring once. Germline V lookup: CDR1 LNHDA, CDR2 SQIVND (reference sequence). CDR3 length equals 15 residues. Trimming shortened V by 3 bases and J by 3 bases, and 12 bases separated the two germline ends. The sample originates from a study of T cell responses to AZD1222 COVID-19 vaccine. Regarding the study as a whole: In all cases, repertoires were sampled only after the peak T cell response. Donors were mostly white British, more females; clonal diversity possibly underestimated. The reported proportion of spike-specific TCRs targeting unmutated variant regions was nearly half.

Doses given second, at about 4 or about 12 weeks, were pooled. This TCR derives from an adult who received the AZD1222 COVID-19 vaccine. V and J are TRBV19 and TRBJ2-1; no firm D call. Sequenced material: peripheral blood, taken 28 days after the second AZD1222 dose. CDR3 sequence: CASSMAGMGYNEQFF. The CDR3 nucleotides are TGTGCCAGTAGTATGGCCGGAATGGGCTACAATGAGCAGTTCTTC.